This TCR beta chain was captured by sequencing in a study of memory CD4+ T cells and cytomegalovirus serostatus. The study, taken as a whole, reports: Of approximately 160 reported CMV TCRbeta sequences, 67 were found in memory CD4+ repertoires. The CMV-associated TCR signature appears largely within the CD4+ memory repertoire.

Only in-frame clones appear in the TCRdb table, and some are missing; sequencing was by immunoSEQ multiplex PCR. This sample has about 57,000 clones, with around 85% found just once. Single viable CD3+CD4+CD8-CD45RO+ cells were sorted as the memory CD4+ T cells. Donors' CMV status reflects serum IgG against pp150, pp28, p38, p52. About this clone itself: Its specificity is unknown.

The sequence came from an adult in good health and CMV-seronegative. Sequenced sample: memory CD4+ T cells from blood.

The CDR3, as DNA: TGTGCCAGCAGTAAGACGGCCTATGAAAAACTGTTTTTT. This translates into CASSKTAYEKLFF. The chain has TRBV6-6 and TRBJ1-4; D is uncertain. Trimming removed 5 bases from V and 6 bases from J, with 10 bases in between. The CDR3 consists of 13 residues. CDR1 MNHNY and CDR2 SVGAGI come from the germline V gene (reference sequence).